These 9 T cell receptor beta chains were all obtained from the same sample, sequenced in a study of cytomegalovirus exposure and HLA in healthy donors. It was with 60 Vbeta and 13 Jbeta primers that the PCR ran. Here immunoSEQ multiplex PCR was the method, and the copy in TCRdb shows in-frame clones only, minus some. This table has around 58,000 clones, roughly 70% appearing once. The sequencing sample was made of PBMCs. The receptors stem from a man aged 40-50 years in good health and CMV-seropositive.

This clone has more than one count but fewer than ten. The chain has TRBV5-8 and TRBJ2-3, with a possible D match to TRBD2 (5 bases). V lost 2 bases and J lost 2, with 21 bases in between. CDR3 length equals 18 residues. Germline V gene lookup returns CDR1 SGHTS and CDR2 YDEGEE. The CDR3 nucleotides read TGTGCCAGCAGCTTCAGTCTCTTTCGAGCGGAGGTCACAGATACGCAGTATTTT. Translation gives CASSFSLFRAEVTDTQYF.

The rearrangement joins TRBV5-6 to TRBJ1-6; 10 nucleotides line up with TRBD1. V gave up 6 bases and J gave up 0 bases; unmatched junction bases: 6. CDR3 length: 17 residues. Germline V gene data show CDR1 as SGHDT and CDR2 as YYEEEE. The CDR3 DNA reads as TGTGCCAGCAACGGACAGGGGGTGAGCTCCTATAATTCACCCCTCCACTTT. It codes for CASNGQGVSSYNSPLHF.

This clone has just one count. This chain uses TRBV5-1 with TRBJ2-7; the D gene is possibly TRBD1 (5 bases). The CDR3 length is 13 residues. Per the germline V gene, CDR1 is SGHRS and CDR2 is YFSETQ. The germline V and J ends were trimmed by 0 bases and 7 bases, with 11 bases remaining between them. CDR3 region: CASSLDRSGEQYF. DNA of the CDR3: TGCGCCAGCAGCTTGGACAGGTCCGGGGAGCAGTACTTC.

This clone was recorded a few times. This chain joins TRBV4-1 and TRBJ2-3; TRBD2 aligns across 8 bases. The germline V gene has CDR1 MGHRA and CDR2 YSYEKL. With V trimmed by 0 bases and J by 1 base, 3 bases remained unmatched. The CDR3 is 16 residues long. The CDR3 bases are TGCGCCAGCAGCCAAGATGCACTAGCGGGCACAGATACGCAGTATTTT. As protein: CASSQDALAGTDTQYF.

This clone has only a few counts. The chain combines TRBV5-1 with TRBJ2-2; D perhaps matches TRBD2 (5 bases). Per the germline V gene, CDR1 is SGHRS and CDR2 is YFSETQ. The germline V and J ends were trimmed by 3 bases and 3 bases, with 9 bases remaining between them. The CDR3 is 14 residues long. The CDR3: CASSSGMDTGELFF. CDR3 in DNA: TGCGCCAGCAGCTCGGGGATGGACACCGGGGAGCTGTTTTTT.

V and J are TRBV11-2 and TRBJ1-6; D call uncertain. The CDR3 loop spans 16 amino acids. V lost 0 bases to trimming and J lost 0 bases, with 6 bases between them. Germline-derived CDR1 and CDR2 are SGHAT and FQNNGV. The CDR3 coding sequence is TGTGCCAGCAGCTTAGACGAGAGCTCCTATAATTCACCCCTCCACTTT. This encodes CASSLDESSYNSPLHF.

V gene TRBV6-1 combines with J gene TRBJ2-1; 10 bases line up with TRBD2. Germline loops: CDR1 MNHNS, CDR2 SASEGT. Trimming at V came to 5 bases and at J to 2 bases, leaving 3 bases not matched to a gene. The CDR3 contains 15 residues. CDR3 sequence: CASSLAGATYNEQFF. CDR3 in DNA: TGTGCCAGCAGTCTAGCGGGGGCAACCTACAATGAGCAGTTCTTC.

The J gene is TRBJ1-1, the V gene TRBV5-1; 8 nucleotides match TRBD1. V lost 2 bases, J lost 11 bases, and 8 bases stayed unmatched. The V gene's germline CDR1 is SGHRS and CDR2 YFSETQ. The CDR3 totals 13 residues. For the CDR3, the DNA is TGCGCCAGCAGCTTAGCCCTAGACAGGGGCGCTTTCTTT. It translates to CASSLALDRGAFF.

The chain combines TRBV9 with TRBJ2-3, with 12 bases lining up with TRBD2. There are 16 residues in the CDR3. Germline loops: CDR1 SGDLS, CDR2 YYNGEE. J was trimmed by 9 bases and V by 4 bases; bases with no gene match: 12. The CDR3 reads CASSLRLAGDLKTQYF. CDR3 DNA: TGTGCCAGCAGCTTACGACTAGCGGGGGACCTAAAGACGCAGTATTTT.